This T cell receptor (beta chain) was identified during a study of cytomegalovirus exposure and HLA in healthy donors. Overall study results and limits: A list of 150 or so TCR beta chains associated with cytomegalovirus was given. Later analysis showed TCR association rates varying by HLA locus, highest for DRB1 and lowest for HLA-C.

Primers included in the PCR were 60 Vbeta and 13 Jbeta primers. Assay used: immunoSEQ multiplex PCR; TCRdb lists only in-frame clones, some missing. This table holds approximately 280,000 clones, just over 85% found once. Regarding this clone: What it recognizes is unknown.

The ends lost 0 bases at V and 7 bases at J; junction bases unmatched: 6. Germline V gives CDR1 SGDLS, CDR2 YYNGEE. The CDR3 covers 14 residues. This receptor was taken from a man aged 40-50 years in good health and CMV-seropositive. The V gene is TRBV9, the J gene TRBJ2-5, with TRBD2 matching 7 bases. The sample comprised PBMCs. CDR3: CASSVVGEGVTQYF. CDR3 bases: TGTGCCAGCAGCGTAGTGGGGGAGGGAGTGACCCAGTACTTC.